This T cell receptor (beta chain) was profiled in a study of T-cell memory formation after mild COVID-19. Study-wide findings and caveats: CD4/CD8 balance characterized clones contracting day 15 to 85, and CD4+ skew characterized later expanders.

Comment on this clonotype: Its antigen remains unidentified.

The CDR3 contains 14 residues. V was clipped by 3 bases and J by 6 bases, with 14 bases between them. Germline loops: CDR1 MNHEY, CDR2 SVGAGI. TCRdb redid the calling of the 5' RACE reads with MiXCR, one entry per CDR3 protein. The data show about 90,000 distinct CDR3 sequences, over 12% seen once. This rearrangement joins TRBV6-5 to TRBJ1-2; D gene unclear. Sequencing was performed on PBMCs or a T cell subset sorted from them (not recorded which). The sequence derives from a man between 18 and 29 years old who had mild COVID-19 (a few samples of this study predate the infection). Cell type and time point are not known. CDR3 sequence: CASSYARNENGYTF. DNA of the CDR3: TGTGCCAGCAGTTATGCCAGAAACGAGAATGGCTACACCTTC.